This TCR beta chain derives from a study of neurological immune-mediated disorders (dated by TCRdb to about 2019). Some background on the complete study: Among the approximately 35 multiple sclerosis patients, approximately 31 had relapsing-remitting MS and 3 had secondary progressive MS. The approximately 110 TCR-beta libraries included longitudinal samples, technical triplicates and paired sorted CD4+ and CD8+ T-cell subsets alongside PBMC samples. The cohort included about 70 subjects: roughly 14 with HAM/TSP, about 35 with multiple sclerosis, and 20 or so healthy controls. Using UMI-based sequencing, the study compared peripheral blood TCR-beta repertoires from patients with HTLV-I-associated myelopathy (HAM/TSP), patients with multiple sclerosis, and healthy controls.

CDR3 length: 13 amino acids, cysteine to phenylalanine. Of all the DNA, just the CDR3 is kept, 39 bases in frame from base 1. Via the germline V gene, CDR1 is MNHEY and CDR2 SVGAGI. Between the V and J ends, shortened by 4 bases and 0 bases respectively, the junction contains 7 bases. cDNA synthesis used template-switch 5'RACE with a primer carrying a 10-nucleotide random unique molecular identifier tagging each TCR transcript. Every sequencing run covered 15-18 subjects and yielded more than 170 million TCR-beta sequences. The RNeasy kit was used to extract total RNA. The KAPA Real-time Library Amplification kit was used to amplify TCR-beta VDJ regions with primers targeting the TCR constant region and the 5'RACE anchor. A first PCR added sample indexes and Illumina adaptors, and a second PCR then raised library yield. After Ampure bead purification, the roughly 650 bp TCR product was size-selected on a 2% E-gel SizeSelection system. Before pooling, libraries had their quality checked on a Bioanalyzer, their concentration measured with Qubit, and their quantity determined with the Kapa Library Quantification kit. An Illumina HiSeq 2500 sequenced the libraries paired-end 2 x 150 bp. To increase sequence diversity, roughly 24-32% phiX was spiked into each library pool. The paper's processing steps were these. Quality-filtered reads were processed with the UMI-based MiGEC pipeline, and over 75% of raw TCR sequences were removed by the MiGEC pipeline during error correction. IMGT germline references were used for aligning VDJ genes, and each clonotype was defined as a unique CDR3 amino acid sequence together with its V-J genes. Clonal expansion, Shannon diversity and CDR3 relatedness (CalcPairwiseDistances, ClusterSamples) were evaluated with VDJtools, and phylogenetic trees were built with CLCbio workbench. Expanded clones were defined as having at least 8 unique UMIs, based on coefficient-of-variation modelling across technical triplicates. Clones were called with MiXCR by TCRdb after fastp trimmed the public reads at Q25, and only in-frame beta chains were retained. For every CDR3 protein sequence, its rows merge into one entry that carries the most common genes and DNA. TCRdb's processing, not the authors', yielded these V and J calls. The sample profile shows just over 95,000 distinct CDR3 sequences; about 3.8% of them were found once. The top ten clones comprise about 6% of the sample.

For unsorted PBMC libraries, 2 million PBMCs were used after storage in RNAlater at -80 degrees C until RNA extraction. Multiple sclerosis patients were enrolled in a US clinical protocol under which disease progression was evaluated by magnetic resonance imaging. Peripheral blood underwent Ficoll-Hypaque density gradient centrifugation to isolate PBMCs, which were then cryopreserved in liquid nitrogen. Note on this clonotype: Its cognate antigen has yet to be identified. The record has no base qualities; no much larger clone is one base away.

What the study reported, not specific to this receptor: Across subjects, expanded clones never shared an identical CDR3 amino acid sequence, which suggests that the TCR-beta repertoires in every group were private. The highest TCR clonal expansion was observed in HAM/TSP patients, whereas the lowest was observed in MS patients, even when compared with healthy controls. In phylogenetic analysis, the repertoires of 18 of 34 MS patients grouped into a cluster of related CDR3 sequences, which suggests a possible signature at the repertoire level. The MS cluster showed no association with clinical or MRI features, and the authors stated that larger cohorts are needed.

This sequence was found in a woman younger than 35 with multiple sclerosis. The rearranged segments are TRBV6-5 and TRBJ2-7, and possibly TRBD1, on 6 matching bases. Material: PBMCs. At the DNA level, the sequence is TGTGCCAGCAGTTGGGGGCCCTCCTACGAGCAGTACTTC. This yields the protein CASSWGPSYEQYF.